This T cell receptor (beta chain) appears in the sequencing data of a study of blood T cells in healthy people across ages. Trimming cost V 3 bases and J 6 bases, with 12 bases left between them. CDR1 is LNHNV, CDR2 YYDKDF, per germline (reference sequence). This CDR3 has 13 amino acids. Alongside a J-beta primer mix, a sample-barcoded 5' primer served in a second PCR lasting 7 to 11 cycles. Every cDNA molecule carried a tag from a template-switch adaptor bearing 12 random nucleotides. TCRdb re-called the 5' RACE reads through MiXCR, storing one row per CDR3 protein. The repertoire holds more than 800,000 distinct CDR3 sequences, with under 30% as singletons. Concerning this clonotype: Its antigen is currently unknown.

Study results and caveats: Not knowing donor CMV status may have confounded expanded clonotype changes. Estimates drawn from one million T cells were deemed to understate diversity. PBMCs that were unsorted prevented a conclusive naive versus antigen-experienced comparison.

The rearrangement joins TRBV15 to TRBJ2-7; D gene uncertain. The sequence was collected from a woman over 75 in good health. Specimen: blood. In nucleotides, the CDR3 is TGTGCCACCAGCAGGGAATCCCTCTCCGAGCAGTACTTC. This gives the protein CATSRESLSEQYF.